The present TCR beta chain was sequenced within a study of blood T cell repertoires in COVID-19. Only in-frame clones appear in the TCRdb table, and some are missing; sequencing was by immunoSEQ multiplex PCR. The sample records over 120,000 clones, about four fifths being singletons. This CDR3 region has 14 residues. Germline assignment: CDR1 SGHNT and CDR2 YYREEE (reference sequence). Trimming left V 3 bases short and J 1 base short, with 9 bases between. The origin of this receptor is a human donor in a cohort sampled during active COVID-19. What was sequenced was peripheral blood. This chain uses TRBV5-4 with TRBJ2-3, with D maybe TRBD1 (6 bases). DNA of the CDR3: TGTGCCAGCAGCTCCCCAGGGGGCACAGATACGCAGTATTTT. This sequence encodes CASSSPGGTDTQYF.